This T cell receptor (beta chain) came from a study of blood T cells in healthy people across ages. Isolation yielded PBMCs, at least 7 million per sample, in every case. The total RNA that was extracted per sample amounted to at least 5.5 micrograms. General study points: Across the age range, TCR beta diversity per million T cells fell in a roughly linear way.

The germline gives CDR1 SGDLS, CDR2 YYNGEE. There are 14 residues in the CDR3. V was clipped by 7 bases and J by 2 bases, with 15 bases between them. Together with a sample-barcoded 5' primer, a J-beta primer mix was included in a second PCR lasting about 6 to 12 cycles. From the 5' RACE reads, TCRdb called clonotypes with MiXCR, one entry per CDR3 protein. The data hold 1.5 million to 2 million distinct CDR3 sequences, with about two fifths observed a single time. The sample holds many counts of this clonotype. The antigen is not known. The chain combines TRBV9 with TRBJ1-2; no firm D call. The TCR sequence derives from a human donor in good health. Sequenced: blood. CDR3 bases: TGTGCCAGCTCCTCCGGAGGCGGGAACTATGGCTACACCTTC. It is translated as CASSSGGGNYGYTF. Combining the CDR3 with reference TRBV9 and TRBJ1-2 gives the whole variable domain DSGVTQTPKHLITATGQRVTLRCSPRSGDLSVYWYQQSLDQGLQFLIQYYNGEERAKGNILERFSAQQFPDLHSELNLSSLELGDSALYFCASSSGGGNYGYTFGSGTRLTVV.